These 9 T cell receptor beta chains came from one sample sequenced in a study of post-analysis software for immune sequencing data. Overall study results and limits: In patients, TRBV5-6, TRBV5-1 and TRBV20-1 belonged to roughly five TRBV segments found more frequently than in controls.

The TCR beta cDNA libraries carried unique molecular identifiers. TCRdb re-derived calls from the PCR reads in MiXCR, one entry per CDR3 protein. The table includes about 560,000 distinct CDR3 sequences, 44% detected once. No antigen is known for these receptors. Specimen: blood. These receptors all stem from a girl between 5 and 17 years old with multiple sclerosis.

This clonotype was counted many times. The chain carries TRBV6-1 and TRBJ2-7, with 9 positions matching TRBD1. Germline CDR1 is MNHNS and CDR2 is SASEGT. The CDR3 totals 18 residues. V was pared by 4 bases and J by 4 bases, with 17 bases of the junction left unmatched. The CDR3 bases are TGTGCCAGCAGTGCGACATTGGGGACAGGGATCCGAATTTACGAGCAGTACTTC. This translates into CASSATLGTGIRIYEQYF.

This clonotype has a handful of counts. The J gene is TRBJ2-1, the V gene TRBV5-1, with D perhaps matching TRBD2 (6 bases). Germline V gives CDR1 SGHRS, CDR2 YFSETQ. The CDR3 extends over 11 amino acids. The V end was cut by 7 bases, the J end by 8 bases, with 10 bases between. As DNA, the CDR3 is TGCGCCAGCGCCAGGGACTATGAGCAGTTCTTC. Translation: CASARDYEQFF. The full variable domain, completed using reference TRBV5-1 and TRBJ2-1, is KAGVTQTPRYLIKTRGQQVTLSCSPISGHRSVSWYQQTPGQGLQFLFEYFSETQRNKGNFPGRFSGRQFSNSRSEMNVSTLELGDSALYLCASARDYEQFFGPGTRLTVL.

The chain recombines TRBV7-8 with TRBJ2-5; D is perhaps TRBD2 (6 bases). V lost 5 bases, J lost 4 bases, and 14 bases lay in between. Germline V CDR1 and CDR2: SGHVS, FQNEAQ. The CDR3 sequence is 14 residues long. CDR3 protein: CASSARLGVETQYF. CDR3 DNA sequence: TGTGCCAGCAGCGCCCGACTAGGAGTAGAGACCCAGTACTTC. The entire variable domain, with the rest obtained from reference TRBV7-8 and TRBJ2-5, is as follows: GAGVSQSPRYKVAKRGQDVALRCDPISGHVSLFWYQQALGQGPEFLTYFQNEAQLDKSGLPSDRFFAERPEGSVSTLKIQRTQQEDSAVYLCASSARLGVETQYFGPGTRLLVL.

V gene TRBV4-1 combines with J gene TRBJ1-4; TRBD1 matches at 7 bases. The CDR3 runs to 15 residues. Germline V gene lookup returns CDR1 MGHRA and CDR2 YSYEKL. The junction had 4 bases not matched to a gene; V was cut back by 2 bases and J by 4 bases. DNA for the CDR3: TGCGCCAGCAGCCAACCGGGACAGCGTAATGAAAAACTGTTTTTT. This encodes CASSQPGQRNEKLFF.

This clonotype was counted between two and nine times. V usage is TRBV7-3 and J usage is TRBJ2-1; D might be TRBD2 (6 bases). Per germline, CDR1 SGHTA and CDR2 FQGTGA. This CDR3 region has 19 residues. Trimming left V 4 bases short and J 4 bases short, with 26 bases between. CDR3 amino acids: CASSSSLPVAGPPYNEQFF. The CDR3 region has the DNA TGTGCCAGCAGCTCCTCCCTTCCCGTGGCGGGGCCCCCGTACAATGAGCAGTTCTTC.

This chain connects TRBV5-1 to TRBJ1-2, with TRBD1 matching 7 bases. From germline, CDR1 is SGHRS and CDR2 YFSETQ. There are 12 residues in the CDR3. V was pared by 3 bases and J by 13 bases, with 9 bases of the junction left unmatched. Here the CDR3 reads CASSWDRTSSTF. The CDR3 nucleotides read TGCGCCAGCAGCTGGGACAGAACTTCGTCCACCTTC.

Concerning this clonotype itself: The junction does not match germline at one end; this may be a read error. The chain links TRBV7-8 to TRBJ2-1, with D perhaps assigned TRBD1 or TRBD2 (7 bases each). The CDR3 spans 16 residues. Germline CDR1 is SGHVS and CDR2 is FQNEAQ. This CDR3 is CTSSLGEGATYNEQFF. The DNA of the CDR3 is TGTACCAGCAGCTTAGGGGAGGGGGCTACCTACAATGAGCAGTTCTTC.

This rearrangement joins TRBV12-3 or TRBV12-4 to TRBJ1-2, with 9 positions matching TRBD1. The CDR3 extends over 16 amino acids. Losses at the gene ends were 5 bases for V and 6 bases for J; bases not matched to a gene: 13. The CDR3, as DNA: TGTGCCAGCAGTCCCGCCGCGGGACAGGGTAGGAATGGCTACACCTTC. Translated, it gives CASSPAAGQGRNGYTF.

This clonotype was picked up a small number of times. The chain employs TRBV12-3 or TRBV12-4 and TRBJ1-2, with D unresolved. Deletions cut 5 bases from V and 4 bases from J, with 20 bases between. The CDR3 runs 16 residues. CDR3 nucleotide sequence: TGTGCCAGCAGTCGGGTGCAGGAGGGTTCTGCCTATGGCTACACCTTC. This sequence encodes CASSRVQEGSAYGYTF.